Reported below is one TCR beta chain. Its matching antigen is unknown. This specimen belongs to a study of T cell responses to AZD1222 COVID-19 vaccine. The CDR3 consists of 15 residues. Deletions cut 4 bases from V and 5 bases from J, with 18 bases between. The V gene's germline CDR1 is SGHDT and CDR2 YYEEEE. General study results and limits: The study identified only six AZD1222 recipients as seropositive at baseline. No repertoire was sampled before or during the peak T cell response, only after it. Donors were largely white British and mainly female; clonal diversity was possibly underestimated.

Repertoires were generated with immunoSEQ multiplex PCR, while TCRdb's copy carries only in-frame clones and drops some. Of roughly 70,000 clones detected, approximately 90% appear once; the ten largest clones hold roughly 4.9%. The chain recombines TRBV5-6 with TRBJ1-2; no clear D. The sequence was collected from an adult who received the MenACWY meningococcal vaccine as a control. The source was peripheral blood, collected 28 days after the second dose of the MenACWY control vaccine. CDR3: CASSHLSGVGYGYTF. The CDR3 DNA sequence: TGTGCCAGCAGCCACCTCAGTGGGGTTGGGTATGGCTACACCTTC.